There are a few counts of the clone carrying this T cell receptor (beta chain). Next came a second PCR, run for about 6 to 11 cycles, which used a sample-barcoded 5' primer along with a J-beta primer mix. TCRdb independently ran MiXCR on the 5' RACE reads; one entry per CDR3 protein. The sample has more than 600,000 distinct CDR3 sequences, roughly 25% seen once; the top ten hold roughly a tenth. The sample belongs to a study of blood T cells in healthy people across ages. The CDR3 contains 17 residues. Germline-derived CDR1 and CDR2 are MNHEY and SVGAGI. These data also featured in a second study, about T cells of mothers and their children. This second study notes: Each child gave about 3 million TCR beta CDR3 reads (each mother, over 9.5 million).

This TCR derives from a boy younger than 18 in good health. Sequenced material: blood. The chain employs TRBV6-5 and TRBJ2-5; 9 bases line up with TRBD2. The DNA end lines up better with TRBJ2-7; the J call may be wrong. The CDR3: CASSYSSGAGGFYEQYF. CDR3 DNA: TGTGCCAGCAGTTACTCGTCAGGAGCGGGGGGCTTTTACGAGCAGTACTTC.